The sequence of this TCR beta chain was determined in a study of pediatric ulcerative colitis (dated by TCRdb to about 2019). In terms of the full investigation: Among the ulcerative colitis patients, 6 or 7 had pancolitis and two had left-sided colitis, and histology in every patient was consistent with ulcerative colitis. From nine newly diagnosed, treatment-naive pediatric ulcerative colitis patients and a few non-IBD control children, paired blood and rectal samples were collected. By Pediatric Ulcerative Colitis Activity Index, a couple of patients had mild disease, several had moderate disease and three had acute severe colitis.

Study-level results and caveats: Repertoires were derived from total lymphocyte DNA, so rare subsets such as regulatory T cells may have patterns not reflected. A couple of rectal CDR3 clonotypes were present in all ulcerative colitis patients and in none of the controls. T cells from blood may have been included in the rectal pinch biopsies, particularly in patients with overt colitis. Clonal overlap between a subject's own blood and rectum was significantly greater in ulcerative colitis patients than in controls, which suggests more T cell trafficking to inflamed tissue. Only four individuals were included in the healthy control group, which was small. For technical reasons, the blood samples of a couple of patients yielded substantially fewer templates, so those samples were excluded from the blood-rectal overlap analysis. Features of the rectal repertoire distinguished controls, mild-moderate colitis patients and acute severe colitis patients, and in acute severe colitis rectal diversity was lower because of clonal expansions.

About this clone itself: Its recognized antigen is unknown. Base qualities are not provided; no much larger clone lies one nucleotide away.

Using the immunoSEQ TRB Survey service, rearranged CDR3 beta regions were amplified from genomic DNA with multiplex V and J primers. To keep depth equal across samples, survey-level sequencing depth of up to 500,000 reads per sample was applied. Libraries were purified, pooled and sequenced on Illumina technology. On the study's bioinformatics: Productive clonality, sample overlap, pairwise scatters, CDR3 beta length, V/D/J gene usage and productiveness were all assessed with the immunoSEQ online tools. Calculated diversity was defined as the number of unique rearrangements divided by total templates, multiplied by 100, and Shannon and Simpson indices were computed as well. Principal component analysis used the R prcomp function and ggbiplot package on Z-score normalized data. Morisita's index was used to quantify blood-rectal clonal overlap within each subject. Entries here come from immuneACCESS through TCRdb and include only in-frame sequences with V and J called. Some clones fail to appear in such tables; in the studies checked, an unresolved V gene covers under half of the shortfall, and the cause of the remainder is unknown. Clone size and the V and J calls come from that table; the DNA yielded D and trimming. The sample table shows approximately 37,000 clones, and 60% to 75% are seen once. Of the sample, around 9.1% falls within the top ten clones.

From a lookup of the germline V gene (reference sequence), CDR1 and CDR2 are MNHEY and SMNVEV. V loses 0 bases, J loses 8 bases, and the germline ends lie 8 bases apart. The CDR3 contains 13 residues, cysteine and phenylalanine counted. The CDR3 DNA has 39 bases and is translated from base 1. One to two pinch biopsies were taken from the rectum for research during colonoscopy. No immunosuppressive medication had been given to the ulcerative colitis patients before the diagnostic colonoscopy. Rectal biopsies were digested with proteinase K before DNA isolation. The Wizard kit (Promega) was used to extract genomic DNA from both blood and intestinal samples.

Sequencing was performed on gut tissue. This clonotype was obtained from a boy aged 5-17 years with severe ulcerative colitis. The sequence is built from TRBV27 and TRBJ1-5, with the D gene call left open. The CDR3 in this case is CASSLSLTEPQHF. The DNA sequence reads TGTGCCAGCAGTTTATCCCTGACTGAGCCCCAGCATTTT.